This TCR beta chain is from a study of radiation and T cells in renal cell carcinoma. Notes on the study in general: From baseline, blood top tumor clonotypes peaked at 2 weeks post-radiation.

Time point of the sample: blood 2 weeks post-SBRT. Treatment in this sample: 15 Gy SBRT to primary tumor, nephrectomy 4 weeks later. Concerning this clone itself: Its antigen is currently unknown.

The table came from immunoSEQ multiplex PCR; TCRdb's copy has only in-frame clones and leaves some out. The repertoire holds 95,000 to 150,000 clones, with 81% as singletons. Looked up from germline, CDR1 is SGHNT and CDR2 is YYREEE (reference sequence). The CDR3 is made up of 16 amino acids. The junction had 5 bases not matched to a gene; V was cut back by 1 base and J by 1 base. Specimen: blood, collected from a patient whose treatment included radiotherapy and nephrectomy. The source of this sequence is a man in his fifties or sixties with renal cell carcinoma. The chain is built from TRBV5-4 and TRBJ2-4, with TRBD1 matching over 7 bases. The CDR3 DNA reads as TGTGCCAGCAGCTTGCCAGGGACAGTCGCCAAAAACATTCAGTACTTC. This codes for CASSLPGTVAKNIQYF.